Listed below are T cell receptor beta chains from one sample, sequenced in a study of response to subunit inactivated influenza vaccine. TCRdb re-called the RT-PCR reads with MiXCR, one entry per CDR3 protein. The data show 300,000 to 350,000 distinct CDR3 sequences, about a fifth seen once. Here the sequenced sample was PBMCs from blood, taken approximately 22 months after vaccination. These receptors all come from a man aged 45 to 75 who received an inactivated influenza vaccine. Each CDR3 is given with its conserved first and last residue. The order of the fields is J gene, D gene, clone size, V gene, CDR3 protein, CDR3 DNA. D genes are given only for firm matches. Expanded clones get a size class; other rows say once, few or many, or leave the size out.

TRBJ2-1 NA NA TRBV5-1 CASSLTRSGTEQFF TGCGCCAGCAGCCTCACCCGGTCCGGGACTGAGCAGTTCTTC
TRBJ2-3 TRBD1 NA TRBV6-5 CASSYTGQVTDTRYF TGTGCCAGCAGTTACACTGGACAGGTCACAGATACGCGGTATTTT
TRBJ2-7 TRBD1 few TRBV5-1 CASSLDLGGWYEQYF TGCGCCAGCAGCTTGGACTTAGGGGGCTGGTACGAGCAGTACTTC
TRBJ1-4 NA NA TRBV3-1 CASCQEPGRREKLFF TGTGCCAGCTGCCAAGAACCAGGGAGACGTGAAAAACTGTTTTTT
TRBJ1-1 NA many TRBV3-1 CASGSVKEAFF TGTGCCAGCGGCTCGGTTAAAGAAGCTTTCTTT
TRBJ2-3 NA NA TRBV6-2/TRBV6-3 CASKGNTDTQYF TGTGCCAGCAAGGGCAACACAGATACGCAGTATTTT
TRBJ1-6 TRBD1 few TRBV20-1 CSARDWAGQSSYNSPLHF TGCAGTGCTAGAGATTGGGCGGGACAGAGCTCCTATAATTCACCCCTCCACTTT
TRBJ2-7 TRBD2 NA TRBV11-1 CASSLTGAGAREQYF TGTGCCAGCAGCTTAACCGGCGCGGGAGCGCGGGAGCAGTACTTC
TRBJ2-7 NA NA TRBV20-1 CSARDLRWNYEQYF TGCAGTGCTAGAGATCTAAGGTGGAACTACGAGCAGTACTTC
TRBJ1-1 NA NA TRBV3-1 CASSQGMSLVGTEAFF TGTGCCAGCAGCCAAGGAATGTCCCTCGTTGGAACTGAAGCTTTCTTT
TRBJ1-1 TRBD1 NA TRBV5-4 CASNLGQGAYTEAFF TGTGCCAGCAACCTGGGACAGGGGGCTTACACTGAAGCTTTCTTT
TRBJ1-2 NA few TRBV11-2 CASSVLENYGYTF TGTGCCAGCAGTGTTCTGGAAAACTATGGCTACACCTTC
TRBJ2-1 TRBD2 NA TRBV3-1 CASRPRTSGAYNEQFF TGTGCCAGCAGGCCTAGGACTAGCGGGGCCTACAATGAGCAGTTCTTC
TRBJ2-7 NA NA TRBV7-2 CAGSDRSSYEQYF TGTGCCGGCAGCGACAGAAGCTCCTACGAGCAGTACTTC
TRBJ2-5 NA NA TRBV7-6 CASSFWGQETQYF TGTGCCAGCAGCTTTTGGGGGCAAGAGACCCAGTACTTC
TRBJ1-2 NA many TRBV7-8 CASSLGHQGLDGYTF TGTGCCAGCAGCTTAGGTCATCAAGGATTAGATGGCTACACCTTC
TRBJ1-1 TRBD1 few TRBV28 CASSTPTGRYTEAFF TGTGCCAGCAGTACCCCGACAGGGAGGTACACTGAAGCTTTCTTT
TRBJ2-6 NA NA TRBV7-6 CASSLPDNSGANVLTF TGTGCCAGCAGCTTACCGGACAACTCTGGGGCCAACGTCCTGACTTTC
TRBJ2-1 NA few TRBV6-1 CASSSPGSSEQFF TGTGCCAGCAGCTCGCCGGGGTCGAGTGAGCAGTTCTTC
TRBJ1-5 TRBD1 few TRBV7-2 CASSPETGLSNQPQHF TGTGCCAGCAGCCCCGAGACAGGGCTAAGCAATCAGCCCCAGCATTTT
TRBJ2-7 NA NA TRBV7-2 CASSFLSGRTEQYF TGTGCCAGCAGCTTCTTGAGCGGGCGGACCGAGCAGTACTTC
TRBJ2-7 NA NA TRBV7-9 CASSAITYEQYF TGTGCCAGCAGCGCAATTACCTACGAGCAGTACTTC
TRBJ2-7 NA few TRBV5-1 CASRPFYEQYF TGCGCCAGCAGACCCTTCTACGAGCAGTACTTC
TRBJ2-4 NA NA TRBV12-2 CASRLSRDRGNIQYF TGTGCAAGTCGCCTCTCCCGGGACCGTGGAAACATTCAGTACTTC
TRBJ1-1 NA NA TRBV6-1 CASRRQLNMNTEVFF TGTGCCAGCAGGAGACAGCTTAACATGAACACTGAAGTTTTCTTT
TRBJ1-1 TRBD1 many TRBV20-1 CSASRDTGATEAFF TGCAGTGCTAGTAGGGATACAGGGGCCACTGAAGCTTTCTTT
TRBJ1-4 NA NA TRBV27 CASRHQRGEELFF TGTGCCAGCCGCCACCAAAGGGGGGAAGAACTGTTTTTT
TRBJ1-1 NA NA TRBV20-1 CSAFRDGFNTEAFF TGCAGTGCCTTTAGAGACGGTTTTAACACTGAAGCTTTCTTT
TRBJ2-3 NA few TRBV7-2 CASSLGMGAQYF TGTGCCAGCAGCTTAGGGATGGGGGCGCAGTATTTT
TRBJ1-6 NA many TRBV20-1 CSAPEGSNSPLHF TGCAGTGCCCCGGAGGGATCTAATTCACCCCTCCACTTT
TRBJ1-1 NA few TRBV7-2 CASRRDPNTEAFF TGTGCCAGCAGAAGGGACCCGAACACTGAAGCTTTCTTT
TRBJ2-5 NA NA TRBV9 CASSGDRETQYF TGTGCCAGCAGCGGAGATCGAGAGACCCAGTACTTC
TRBJ1-5 NA few TRBV12-3/TRBV12-4 CASTTGPSNQPQHF TGTGCCAGCACCACGGGACCAAGCAATCAGCCCCAGCATTTT
TRBJ2-1 TRBD2 NA TRBV6-2/TRBV6-3 CASRGWTSGYNEQFF TGTGCCAGCAGGGGATGGACTAGCGGATACAATGAGCAGTTCTTC
TRBJ2-1 NA few TRBV19 CASSTGPLYNEQFF TGTGCCAGTAGTACGGGGCCCCTCTACAATGAGCAGTTCTTC
TRBJ1-5 NA NA TRBV6-1 CASSEALINQPQHF TGTGCCAGCAGTGAAGCCCTAATTAATCAGCCCCAGCATTTT
TRBJ2-7 TRBD2 NA TRBV28 CASSRGGLAGYSYEQYF TGTGCCAGCAGTCGGGGAGGACTAGCGGGATATTCCTACGAGCAGTACTTC
TRBJ2-1 TRBD2 NA TRBV11-1 CASSFFRGTSGKRVNEQFF TGTGCCAGCAGCTTTTTCCGAGGGACTAGCGGGAAACGGGTCAATGAGCAGTTCTTC
TRBJ2-1 NA once TRBV27 CASSFPRAAQFF TGTGCCAGCAGTTTTCCCCGCGCCGCCCAGTTCTTC
TRBJ1-1 NA few TRBV7-2 CASSLVQGVTEAFF TGTGCCAGCAGCTTAGTACAGGGTGTCACTGAAGCTTTCTTT
TRBJ2-5 TRBD2 once TRBV20-1 CSARLAGDQETQYF TGCAGTGCCCGACTAGCGGGAGACCAAGAGACCCAGTACTTC
TRBJ2-7 NA few TRBV7-2 CASSLGGVAGYEQYF TGTGCCAGCAGCTTAGGCGGGGTAGCAGGGTACGAGCAGTACTTC
TRBJ1-4 TRBD1 few TRBV14 CASSQAGTGTEKLFF TGTGCCAGCAGCCAAGCCGGGACAGGCACGGAAAAACTGTTTTTT
TRBJ1-1 NA few TRBV5-6 CASSSSGIFTEAFF TGTGCCAGCAGCTCCTCAGGGATATTTACTGAAGCTTTCTTT
TRBJ2-1 NA NA TRBV10-1 CASSEARGPNEQFF TGCGCCAGCAGTGAGGCTCGGGGTCCCAATGAGCAGTTCTTC
TRBJ1-6 TRBD1 many TRBV5-1 CASSLVGQGSSPLHF TGCGCCAGCAGCTTGGTGGGACAGGGAAGTTCACCCCTCCACTTT
TRBJ1-1 NA NA TRBV5-1 CASSLEFGNTEAFF TGCGCCAGCAGCTTGGAGTTTGGGAACACTGAAGCTTTCTTT